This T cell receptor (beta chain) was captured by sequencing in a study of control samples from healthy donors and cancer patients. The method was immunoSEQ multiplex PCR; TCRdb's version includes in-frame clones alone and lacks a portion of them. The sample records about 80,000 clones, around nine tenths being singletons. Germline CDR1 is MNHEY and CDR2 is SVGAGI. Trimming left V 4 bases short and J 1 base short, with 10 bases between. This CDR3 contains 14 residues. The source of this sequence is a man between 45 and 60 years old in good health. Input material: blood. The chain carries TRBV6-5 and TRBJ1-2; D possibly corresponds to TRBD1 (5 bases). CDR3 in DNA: TGTGCCAGCAGTTCGGGACTGCTTAACTATGGCTACACCTTC. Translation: CASSSGLLNYGYTF.